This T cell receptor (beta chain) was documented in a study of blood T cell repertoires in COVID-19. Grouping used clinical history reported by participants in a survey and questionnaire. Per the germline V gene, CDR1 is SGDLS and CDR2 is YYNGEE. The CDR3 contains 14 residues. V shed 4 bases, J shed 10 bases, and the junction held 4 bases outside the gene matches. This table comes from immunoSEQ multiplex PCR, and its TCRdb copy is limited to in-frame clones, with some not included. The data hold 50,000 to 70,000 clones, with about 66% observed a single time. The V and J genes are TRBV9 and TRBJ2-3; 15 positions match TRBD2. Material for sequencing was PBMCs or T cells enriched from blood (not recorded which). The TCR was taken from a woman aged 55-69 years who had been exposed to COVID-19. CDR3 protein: CASSQGLAGGSQYF. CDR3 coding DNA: TGTGCCAGCAGCCAGGGACTAGCGGGAGGTTCGCAGTATTTT.